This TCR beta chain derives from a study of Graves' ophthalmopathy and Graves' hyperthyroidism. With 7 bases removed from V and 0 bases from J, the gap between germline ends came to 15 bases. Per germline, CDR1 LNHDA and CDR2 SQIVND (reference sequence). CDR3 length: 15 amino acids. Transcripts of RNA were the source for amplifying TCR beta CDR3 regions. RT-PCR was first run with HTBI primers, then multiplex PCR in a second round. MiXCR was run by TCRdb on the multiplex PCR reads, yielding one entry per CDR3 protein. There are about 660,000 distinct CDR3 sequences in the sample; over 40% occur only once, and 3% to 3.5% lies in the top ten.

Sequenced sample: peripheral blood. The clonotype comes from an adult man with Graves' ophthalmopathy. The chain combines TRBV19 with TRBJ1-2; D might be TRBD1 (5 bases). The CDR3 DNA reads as TGTGCCAGTACCCAGATGGGGGGGACTAACTATGGCTACACCTTC. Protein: CASTQMGGTNYGYTF.